A selection of T cell receptor beta chains follows, all from one sample in a study of a mutant IDH1 vaccine in newly diagnosed glioma. For these receptors, no antigen is known. TCRdb keeps only in-frame clones here, not all; method: immunoSEQ multiplex PCR. This sample has tens of thousands of clones; under 90% occur once, and the top ten carry 13%. This sample comprised PBMCs, obtained from a glioma patient whose treatment included an IDH1 peptide vaccine. The source is a man between 18 and 29 years old with glioma. The CDR3 runs from the conserved cysteine through the conserved F or W. The D gene is left open where the match is weak. Where a row states a size, it is once, few, many or the class of an expanded clone; other rows omit it.

J | V | D | size | CDR3 | DNA
TRBJ1-1 | TRBV9 | TRBD1 | NA | CASSRQGGLMNTEAFF | TGTGCCAGCAGCCGACAGGGGGGCCTGATGAACACTGAAGCTTTCTTT
TRBJ1-5 | TRBV25-1 | NA | NA | CASSDSRTLNQPQHF | TGTGCCAGCAGTGATTCTCGGACCCTCAATCAGCCCCAGCATTTT
TRBJ1-2 | TRBV28 | NA | NA | CASSLWQTGAHYGYTF | TGTGCCAGCAGTTTATGGCAGACAGGAGCTCACTATGGCTACACCTTC
TRBJ1-2 | TRBV6-5 | NA | few | CASSYSSGDYGYTF | TGTGCCAGCAGTTACTCGAGTGGGGACTATGGCTACACCTTC
TRBJ2-1 | TRBV6-4 | TRBD2 | once | CASSEAGGVYNEQFF | TGTGCCAGCAGTGAAGCGGGAGGTGTATACAATGAGCAGTTCTTC
TRBJ1-1 | TRBV19 | NA | NA | CASSPGIGSNTEAFF | TGTGCCAGTAGTCCAGGGATAGGGTCGAACACTGAAGCTTTCTTT
TRBJ1-2 | TRBV6-5 | NA | NA | CAARWGRSAYGYTF | TGTGCCGCGCGGTGGGGGCGCTCAGCCTATGGCTACACCTTC
TRBJ1-1 | TRBV29-1 | NA | few | CSADAGGNEAFF | TGCAGCGCCGACGCGGGGGGAAATGAAGCTTTCTTT
TRBJ1-2 | TRBV4-1 | NA | NA | CASSQQGANLYGYTF | TGCGCCAGCAGCCAGCAGGGAGCGAACCTCTATGGCTACACCTTC
TRBJ1-5 | TRBV5-4 | NA | NA | CASSLEPNSNQPQHF | TGTGCCAGCAGCTTGGAACCGAATAGCAATCAGCCCCAGCATTTT
TRBJ2-3 | TRBV4-1 | TRBD2 | NA | CASSARSGLAGIIADTQYF | TGCGCCAGCAGCGCCCGATCCGGACTAGCGGGAATCATTGCAGATACGCAGTATTTT
TRBJ1-1 | TRBV6-5 | NA | few | CASSRQEYTEAFF | TGTGCCAGCAGTAGACAGGAGTACACTGAAGCTTTCTTT
TRBJ1-1 | TRBV7-9 | NA | NA | CASTQPETTEAFF | TGTGCCAGCACCCAACCCGAGACTACTGAAGCTTTCTTT
TRBJ1-1 | TRBV27 | NA | NA | CASRFQGTNTEAFF | TGTGCCAGCAGGTTTCAAGGGACTAACACTGAAGCTTTCTTT
TRBJ2-1 | TRBV4-1 | TRBD2 | once | CASSQGTSGSQNEQFF | TGCGCCAGCAGCCAGGGGACTAGCGGGAGCCAAAATGAGCAGTTCTTC
TRBJ2-7 | TRBV11-1 | NA | NA | CASSLTATVYEQYF | TGTGCCAGCAGCTTGACAGCTACCGTCTACGAGCAGTACTTC
TRBJ1-1 | TRBV2 | NA | few | CASSAGSDTEAFF | TGTGCCAGCAGTGCGGGTAGCGACACTGAAGCTTTCTTT
TRBJ2-7 | TRBV10-3 | NA | NA | CAIRQDKSYEQYF | TGTGCCATCCGCCAAGACAAATCCTACGAGCAGTACTTC
TRBJ1-2 | TRBV9 | NA | NA | CASSGGTFYGYTF | TGTGCCAGCAGCGGGGGGACATTCTATGGCTACACCTTC
TRBJ1-5 | TRBV18 | TRBD1 | NA | CASSPGATGGNQPQHF | TGTGCCAGCTCACCAGGTGCGACAGGGGGAAATCAGCCCCAGCATTTT
TRBJ2-1 | TRBV27 | NA | NA | CASSLSQGSSYNEQFF | TGTGCCAGCAGTTTATCTCAGGGTAGCTCCTACAATGAGCAGTTCTTC
TRBJ1-1 | TRBV28 | NA | NA | CASSSPQTGNTEAFF | TGTGCCAGCAGTTCACCCCAAACAGGGAACACTGAAGCTTTCTTT
TRBJ1-1 | TRBV2 | TRBD1 | NA | CASSGGTGAMNTEAFF | TGTGCCAGCAGTGGCGGGACAGGGGCTATGAACACTGAAGCTTTCTTT
TRBJ2-1 | TRBV6-5 | TRBD2 | once | CASSSYGTSGGAVQFF | TGTGCCAGCAGTTCCTACGGGACTAGCGGGGGAGCGGTGCAGTTCTTC
TRBJ2-7 | TRBV5-1 | TRBD1 | NA | CASSPGQPYEQYF | TGCGCCAGCAGCCCGGGACAGCCCTACGAGCAGTACTTC
TRBJ1-1 | TRBV5-4 | TRBD1 | few | CASSLGDRGTEAFF | TGTGCCAGCAGCTTGGGCGACAGGGGCACTGAAGCTTTCTTT
TRBJ2-2 | TRBV10-1 | NA | once | CASSEEAELFF | TGCGCCAGCAGTGAGGAAGCGGAGCTGTTTTTT
TRBJ1-2 | TRBV10-3 | NA | NA | CAISDLSRGGGYGYTF | TGTGCCATCAGTGACCTTTCGAGGGGGGGCGGCTATGGCTACACCTTC
TRBJ2-7 | TRBV4-3 | TRBD2 | NA | CASSQEAAGGSLYEQYF | TGCGCCAGCAGCCAAGAAGCCGCGGGAGGATCCCTCTACGAGCAGTACTTC
TRBJ1-1 | TRBV30 | TRBD1 | NA | CAWGQGLGTEAFF | TGTGCCTGGGGACAGGGATTGGGCACTGAAGCTTTCTTT
TRBJ2-3 | TRBV2 | TRBD2 | NA | CASSTSLAGNADTQYF | TGTGCCAGCAGTACATCCCTAGCGGGAAATGCAGATACGCAGTATTTT
TRBJ2-7 | TRBV19 | TRBD2 | NA | CASSITGGVYEQYF | TGTGCCAGTAGTATTACGGGGGGAGTCTACGAGCAGTACTTC
TRBJ1-2 | TRBV4-3 | NA | once | CASSQEPRGFNYGYTF | TGCGCCAGCAGCCAAGAGCCTAGGGGTTTTAACTATGGCTACACCTTC
TRBJ2-5 | TRBV11-2 | NA | NA | CASSFPGRQQETQYF | TGTGCCAGCAGCTTCCCGGGACGCCAACAAGAGACCCAGTACTTC
TRBJ2-3 | TRBV15 | NA | NA | CATSRDAGRTDTQYF | TGTGCCACCAGCAGAGACGCGGGTAGGACAGATACGCAGTATTTT
TRBJ2-7 | TRBV29-1 | TRBD1 | NA | CSVGRLGQGYEQYF | TGCAGCGTTGGTAGGCTGGGACAGGGCTACGAGCAGTACTTC
TRBJ2-6 | TRBV30 | NA | NA | CASDKGMGANVLTF | TGTGCCTCGGACAAGGGTATGGGGGCCAACGTCCTGACTTTC
TRBJ2-6 | TRBV7-3 | TRBD1 | NA | CASSLQPPTGPGANVLTF | TGTGCCAGCAGCTTACAACCGCCGACAGGGCCTGGGGCCAACGTCCTGACTTTC
TRBJ2-5 | TRBV5-8 | TRBD2 | NA | CASSLASGGSQETQYF | TGTGCCAGCAGCTTGGCGTCGGGAGGGAGCCAAGAGACCCAGTACTTC
TRBJ1-1 | TRBV19 | NA | NA | CASSMGGEMNTEAFF | TGTGCCAGTAGTATGGGAGGGGAGATGAACACTGAAGCTTTCTTT
TRBJ2-7 | TRBV9 | NA | NA | CASSPQLGGEQYF | TGTGCCAGCAGCCCCCAACTGGGAGGCGAGCAGTACTTC
TRBJ2-7 | TRBV14 | NA | NA | CASSQVYGLLQYF | TGTGCCAGCAGCCAAGTCTACGGGCTTCTGCAGTACTTC
TRBJ2-7 | TRBV4-3 | TRBD1 | once | CASSHRRTGGLYEQYF | TGCGCCAGCAGCCATAGGCGGACAGGGGGGCTCTACGAGCAGTACTTC
TRBJ2-3 | TRBV10-1 | NA | NA | CASSESTQNPDTQYF | TGCGCCAGCAGTGAGTCGACTCAGAACCCAGATACGCAGTATTTT
TRBJ2-3 | TRBV30 | NA | NA | CAWSGETGPTDTQYF | TGTGCCTGGAGTGGGGAGACAGGTCCCACAGATACGCAGTATTTT
TRBJ2-7 | TRBV7-2 | TRBD2 | NA | CASSLSAGVGLPYEQYF | TGTGCCAGCAGCTTATCCGCGGGGGTAGGTCTTCCCTACGAGCAGTACTTC
TRBJ1-3 | TRBV7-9 | NA | NA | CASSLSSGNTIYF | TGTGCCAGCAGCTTATCATCAGGAAACACCATATATTTT
TRBJ2-1 | TRBV5-6 | TRBD2 | NA | CASSLRTSGRTSSYNEQFF | TGTGCCAGCAGCTTACGGACTAGCGGGAGGACTAGCTCCTACAATGAGCAGTTCTTC
TRBJ2-2 | TRBV9 | NA | NA | CASSVGVEAGELFF | TGTGCCAGCAGCGTAGGGGTGGAGGCCGGGGAGCTGTTTTTT
TRBJ2-7 | TRBV5-3 | TRBD2 | NA | CARSRGLAGFFYEQYF | TGTGCCAGAAGCCGTGGACTAGCGGGCTTTTTTTACGAGCAGTACTTC
TRBJ1-4 | TRBV7-9 | TRBD1 | NA | CASSTGQANIEKLFF | TGTGCCAGCAGCACGGGACAGGCCAACATTGAAAAACTGTTTTTT
TRBJ2-7 | TRBV4-1 | NA | NA | CASSQQGPLDEQYF | TGCGCCAGCAGCCAACAGGGTCCTCTGGACGAGCAGTACTTC